This entry describes one T cell receptor beta chain. The data originate from a study of control samples from healthy donors and cancer patients. The CDR3 length is 12 residues. Trimming took off 6 bases at V and 3 bases at J, with 7 bases between the two ends. Germline V gene sequence: CDR1 ENHRY, CDR2 SYGVKD. Here immunoSEQ multiplex PCR was the method, and the copy in TCRdb shows in-frame clones only, minus some. The sample shows approximately 100,000 clones, over 75% of them seen only once. This sequence joins TRBV10-3 and TRBJ2-3; TRBD1 is a possible D gene (6 bases). This receptor was identified in a woman aged 40 to 50 in good health. The specimen was blood. DNA of the CDR3: TGTGCCATCAGGGGGGCAACAGATACGCAGTATTTT. The encoded protein is CAIRGATDTQYF.